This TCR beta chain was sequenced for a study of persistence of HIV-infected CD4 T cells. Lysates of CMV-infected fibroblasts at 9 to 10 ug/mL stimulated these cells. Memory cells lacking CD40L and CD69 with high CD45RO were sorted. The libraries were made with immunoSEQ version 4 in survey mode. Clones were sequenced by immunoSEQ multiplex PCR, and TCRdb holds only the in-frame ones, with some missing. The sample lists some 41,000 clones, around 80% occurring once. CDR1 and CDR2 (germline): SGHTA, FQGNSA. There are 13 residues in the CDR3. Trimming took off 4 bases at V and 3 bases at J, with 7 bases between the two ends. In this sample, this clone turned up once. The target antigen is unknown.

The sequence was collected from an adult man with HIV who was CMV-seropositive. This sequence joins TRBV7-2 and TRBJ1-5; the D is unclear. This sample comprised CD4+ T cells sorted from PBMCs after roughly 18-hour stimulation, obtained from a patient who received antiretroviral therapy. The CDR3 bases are TGTGCCAGCAGCTCCGGGCCCAATCAGCCCCAGCATTTT. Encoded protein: CASSSGPNQPQHF.